One sample yielded the 16 T cell receptor beta chains listed below, sequenced in a study of regulatory dendritic cells for organ transplantation. Sequenced by immunoSEQ multiplex PCR; TCRdb stores in-frame clones only, minus some. The profile shows approximately 10,000 clones, about 75% of them singletons. These receptors' antigens are unknown. Allogeneic regulatory or mature dendritic cells were co-cultured for less than six days with CFSE-labeled sorted T cells at 1:10. Sequenced input: memory CD4+ T cells from blood cultured with regulatory dendritic cells. Subset here: CD45RO+ memory T cells. All receptors come from a human donor in good health.

The chain carries TRBV6-1 and TRBJ2-2; TRBD2 aligns across 8 bases. After removal of 5 bases from V and 10 bases from J, the junction contained 6 bases not matched to a gene. Germline loops: CDR1 MNHNS, CDR2 SASEGT. The CDR3 is 13 residues long. The DNA for the CDR3 is TGTGCCAGCAGTAGGCGGGGGGTATTGGAGCTGTTTTTT. Its protein is CASSRRGVLELFF.

V gene TRBV18 combines with J gene TRBJ1-3, with 9 bases identical to TRBD1. Unmatched junction bases numbered 3, after V lost 4 bases and J lost 2 bases. The CDR3 consists of 15 residues. CDR1 is KGHSH, CDR2 LQKENI, per germline. In DNA, the CDR3 is TGTGCCAGCTCACTGGGACAGGGAGCTGGAAACACCATATATTTT. Encoded protein: CASSLGQGAGNTIYF.

The rearrangement links TRBV19 to TRBJ2-5; 10 nucleotides align to TRBD2. The CDR3 loop spans 16 amino acids. Germline V gene lookup returns CDR1 LNHDA and CDR2 SQIVND (reference sequence). The ends lost 4 bases at V and 3 bases at J; junction bases unmatched: 8. The CDR3 here is CASSTNPSGGKETQYF. Here the CDR3 DNA reads TGTGCCAGTAGTACAAACCCTAGCGGGGGAAAAGAGACCCAGTACTTC.

V gene TRBV7-9 combines with J gene TRBJ2-1, with TRBD2 identical over 10 bases. This CDR3 spans 17 amino acids. CDR1 is SEHNR and CDR2 is FQNEAQ in the germline V gene (reference sequence). With 2 bases clipped from V and 9 bases from J, the junction kept 13 bases outside the gene matches. CDR3: CASSLSGGAGDRSEQFF. CDR3 DNA sequence: TGTGCCAGCAGCTTAAGCGGGGGGGCGGGGGACAGAAGTGAGCAGTTCTTC.

V and J are TRBV28 and TRBJ2-1; 7 bases match TRBD1. V lost 4 bases and J lost 6; bases outside the gene matches: 9. The CDR3 runs 15 residues. CDR1 is MDHEN, CDR2 SYDVKM, per germline. The CDR3 protein is CASSYVTGVGNEQFF. The CDR3 DNA follows: TGTGCCAGCAGTTATGTAACAGGGGTGGGCAATGAGCAGTTCTTC. Full variable domain (remainder filled in from reference TRBV28 and TRBJ2-1): DVKVTQSSRYLVKRTGEKVFLECVQDMDHENMFWYRQDPGLGLRLIYFSYDVKMKEKGDIPEGYSVSREKKERFSLILESASTNQTSMYLCASSYVTGVGNEQFFGPGTRLTVL.

This chain's CDR3 is CAIATGGNQPQHF. CDR3 nucleotide sequence: TGTGCCATCGCGACAGGGGGTAATCAGCCCCAGCATTTT. This chain connects TRBV10-3 to TRBJ1-5; 9 bases are a match to TRBD1. With 8 bases clipped from V and 4 bases from J, the junction kept 3 bases outside the gene matches. Per germline, CDR1 ENHRY and CDR2 SYGVKD. The CDR3 runs 13 residues.

The chain recombines TRBV9 with TRBJ2-1; 12 nucleotides agree with TRBD2. CDR3 length: 15 amino acids. J lost 7 bases, V lost 4 bases, and 6 bases had no gene match. Germline CDR1 is SGDLS and CDR2 is YYNGEE. This CDR3 is CASSPTSGGNNEQFF. The CDR3 DNA is TGTGCCAGCAGCCCAACTAGCGGGGGGAATAATGAGCAGTTCTTC.

The CDR3 is CASSYGAGQGGETQYF. For the CDR3, the DNA is TGTGCCAGCAGTTATGGCGCGGGACAGGGGGGAGAGACCCAGTACTTC. The chain couples TRBV6-6 to TRBJ2-5, with 11 bases aligning to TRBD1. The CDR3 has 16 residues. V trimming: 3 bases; J trimming: 4 bases; junction bases outside the gene matches: 7. Germline CDR1 and CDR2: MNHNY and SVGAGI (reference sequence).

The chain couples TRBV4-3 to TRBJ2-2; no definite D call. Germline values: CDR1 LGHNA, CDR2 YSLEER. V lost 0 bases to trimming and J lost 3 bases, with 11 bases between them. The CDR3 spans 16 residues. The CDR3 nucleotides read TGCGCCAGCAGCCAAGATCCTAGAGGTGACACCGGGGAGCTGTTTTTT. Amino acid sequence: CASSQDPRGDTGELFF.

This clone was recorded only once. J is TRBJ2-1 and V is TRBV6-6; no clear D. The CDR3 is 11 amino acids. In germline, CDR1 is MNHNY, CDR2 SVGAGI (reference sequence). With 8 bases removed from V and 7 bases from J, the gap between germline ends came to 9 bases. CDR3: CASEVANEQFF. The CDR3 DNA follows: TGTGCCAGCGAGGTTGCGAATGAGCAGTTCTTC.

The chain joins TRBV11-2 to TRBJ1-1, with TRBD1 matching 7 bases. The V gene's germline CDR1 is SGHAT and CDR2 FQNNGV. V dropped 5 bases and J dropped 3; count of bases not matched to a gene: 6. CDR3 length: 14 residues. CDR3 protein: CASSSLRGYTEAFF. CDR3 DNA: TGTGCCAGCAGCAGCCTCAGGGGGTACACTGAAGCTTTCTTT.

The rearrangement uses TRBV7-9 and TRBJ2-1; 7 bases map to TRBD1. Germline CDR1 SEHNR, CDR2 FQNEAQ (reference sequence). V was pared by 5 bases and J by 8 bases, with 6 bases of the junction left unmatched. The CDR3 has 13 amino acids. This CDR3 reads CASSLDRMHEQFF. CDR3 sequence (DNA): TGTGCCAGCAGCCTGGACAGGATGCATGAGCAGTTCTTC.

V gene TRBV11-2 combines with J gene TRBJ2-1; TRBD2 might be the D (6 bases). Trimming took 5 bases from V and 6 from J, leaving 14 bases between them. This CDR3 spans 14 amino acids. Germline lookup yields CDR1 SGHAT and CDR2 FQNNGV. Here the CDR3 DNA reads TGTGCCAGCAGCATGAGCGGAGGGGCCAATGAGCAGTTCTTC. Its protein is CASSMSGGANEQFF. The full variable domain, completed using reference TRBV11-2 and TRBJ2-1, is EAGVAQSPRYKIIEKRQSVAFWCNPISGHATLYWYQQILGQGPKLLIQFQNNGVVDDSQLPKDRFSAERLKGVDSTLKIQPAKLEDSAVYLCASSMSGGANEQFFGPGTRLTVL.

V usage is TRBV5-1 and J usage is TRBJ2-7, with 10 positions matching TRBD1. Per germline, CDR1 SGHRS and CDR2 YFSETQ. The CDR3 sequence is 15 residues long. V was pared by 4 bases and J by 4 bases, with 8 bases of the junction left unmatched. The CDR3 bases are TGCGCCAGCAGCCCTCGACAGGGGGCAGGATACGAGCAGTACTTC. Its protein product is CASSPRQGAGYEQYF.

The rearrangement links TRBV5-4 to TRBJ2-1; 10 bases fit TRBD2. The germline CDR1 and CDR2 sequences are SGHNT and YYREEE (reference sequence). Losses at the gene ends were 0 bases for V and 0 bases for J; bases not matched to a gene: 12. This CDR3 comprises 20 residues. CDR3 protein: CASSLALASGGQSSYNEQFF. CDR3 coding DNA: TGTGCCAGCAGCTTGGCGCTGGCTAGCGGGGGCCAGAGCTCCTACAATGAGCAGTTCTTC.

This clone was counted a few times. V and J are TRBV27 and TRBJ2-2; D gene uncertain. Germline-derived CDR1 and CDR2 are MNHEY and SMNVEV (reference sequence). Trimming stripped 3 bases from V and 2 bases from J, with 10 bases between. The CDR3 consists of 15 residues. CDR3 bases: TGTGCCAGCAGTTTGGTGTCAGGAAACACCGGGGAGCTGTTTTTT. Its protein product is CASSLVSGNTGELFF.